This TCR beta chain was identified during a study of blood T cell repertoires in COVID-19. Study details: The United States, Italy and Spain were the sources of the acute and convalescent COVID-19 samples.

The protocol was immunoSEQ multiplex PCR, while the TCRdb copy is restricted to in-frame clones and leaves out a portion. The table lists 200,000 or so clones, approximately 91% of them singletons. CDR1 and CDR2 from the germline V gene are SGHNT and YYREEE (reference sequence). Trimming pared 4 bases from V and 2 bases from J, leaving 13 bases between. This CDR3 has 15 residues. The sequence was collected from a man in his sixties who had recovered from COVID-19. Sequenced input: peripheral blood. The rearrangement links TRBV5-4 to TRBJ2-1, with D tentatively TRBD2 (7 bases). The CDR3 sequence: CASSGGAGAYNEQFF. The DNA of the CDR3 is TGTGCCAGCAGCGGGGGGGCTGGGGCCTACAATGAGCAGTTCTTC.